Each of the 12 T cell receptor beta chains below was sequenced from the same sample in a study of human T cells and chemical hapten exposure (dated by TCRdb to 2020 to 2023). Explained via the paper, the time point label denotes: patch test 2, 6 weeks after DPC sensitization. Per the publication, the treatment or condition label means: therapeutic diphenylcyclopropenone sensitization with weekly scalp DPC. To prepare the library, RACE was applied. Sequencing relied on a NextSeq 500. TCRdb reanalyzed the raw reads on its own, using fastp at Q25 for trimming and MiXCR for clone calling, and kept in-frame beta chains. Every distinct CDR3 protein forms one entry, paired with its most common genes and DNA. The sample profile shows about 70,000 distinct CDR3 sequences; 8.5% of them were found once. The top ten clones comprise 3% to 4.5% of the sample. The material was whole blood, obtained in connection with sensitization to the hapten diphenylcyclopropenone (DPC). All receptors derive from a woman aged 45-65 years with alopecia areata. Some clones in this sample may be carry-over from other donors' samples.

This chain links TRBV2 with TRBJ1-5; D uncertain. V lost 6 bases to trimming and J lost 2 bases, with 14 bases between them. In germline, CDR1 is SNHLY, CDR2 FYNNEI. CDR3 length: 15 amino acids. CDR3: CASRTPGTRNQPQHF. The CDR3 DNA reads TGTGCCAGCAGGACCCCCGGTACTCGCAATCAGCCCCAGCATTTT.

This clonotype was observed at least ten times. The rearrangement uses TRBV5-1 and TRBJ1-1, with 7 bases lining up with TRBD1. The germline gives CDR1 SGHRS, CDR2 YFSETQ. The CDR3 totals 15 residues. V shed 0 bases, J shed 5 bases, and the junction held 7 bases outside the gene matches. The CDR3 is CASSLEQGRRTEAFF. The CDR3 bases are TGCGCCAGCAGCTTGGAACAGGGGCGCAGGACTGAAGCTTTCTTT. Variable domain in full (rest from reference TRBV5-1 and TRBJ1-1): KAGVTQTPRYLIKTRGQQVTLSCSPISGHRSVSWYQQTPGQGLQFLFEYFSETQRNKGNFPGRFSGRQFSNSRSEMNVSTLELGDSALYLCASSLEQGRRTEAFFGQGTRLTVV.

The CDR3 coding sequence is TGTGCCAGCAGTCCCACAGGGGGCTTTCAGGAAAAACTGTTTTTT. It is translated as CASSPTGGFQEKLFF. The chain carries TRBV11-2 and TRBJ1-4, with 9 bases matching TRBD1. CDR1 and CDR2 (germline): SGHAT, FQNNGV. The trim removed 6 bases at V and 8 bases at J, leaving 10 bases unmatched. This CDR3 comprises 15 residues. Complete variable domain (other parts from reference TRBV11-2 and TRBJ1-4): EAGVAQSPRYKIIEKRQSVAFWCNPISGHATLYWYQQILGQGPKLLIQFQNNGVVDDSQLPKDRFSAERLKGVDSTLKIQPAKLEDSAVYLCASSPTGGFQEKLFFGSGTQLSVL.

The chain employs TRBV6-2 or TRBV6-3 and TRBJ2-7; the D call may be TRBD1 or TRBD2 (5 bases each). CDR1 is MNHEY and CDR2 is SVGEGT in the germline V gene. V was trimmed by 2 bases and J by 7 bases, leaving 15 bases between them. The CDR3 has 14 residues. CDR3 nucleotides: TGTGCCAGCAGTTACCCGGGGCCCACGGGGGAGCAGTACTTC. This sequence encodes CASSYPGPTGEQYF.

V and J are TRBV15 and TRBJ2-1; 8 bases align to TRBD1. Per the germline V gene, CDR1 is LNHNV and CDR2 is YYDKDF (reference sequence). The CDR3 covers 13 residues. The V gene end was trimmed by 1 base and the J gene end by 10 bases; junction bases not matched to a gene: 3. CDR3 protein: CATSRGQGWEQFF. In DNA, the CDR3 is TGTGCCACCAGCAGAGGACAGGGGTGGGAGCAGTTCTTC.

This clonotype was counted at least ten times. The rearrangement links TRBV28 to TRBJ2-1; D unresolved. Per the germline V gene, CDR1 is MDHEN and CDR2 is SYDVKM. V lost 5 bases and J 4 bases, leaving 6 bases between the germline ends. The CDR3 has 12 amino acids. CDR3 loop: CASSVGYNEQFF. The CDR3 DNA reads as TGTGCCAGCAGTGTGGGATACAATGAGCAGTTCTTC.

The CDR3 nucleotides are TGTGCCAGCAGTTGGTTCAAATCTAGCACAGATACGCAGTATTTT. It specifies CASSWFKSSTDTQYF. The chain uses TRBV27 and TRBJ2-3; D is unclear. The CDR3 is 15 amino acids. V was cut by 4 bases and J by 0 bases, with 11 bases left in between. Looked up from germline, CDR1 is MNHEY and CDR2 is SMNVEV (reference sequence).

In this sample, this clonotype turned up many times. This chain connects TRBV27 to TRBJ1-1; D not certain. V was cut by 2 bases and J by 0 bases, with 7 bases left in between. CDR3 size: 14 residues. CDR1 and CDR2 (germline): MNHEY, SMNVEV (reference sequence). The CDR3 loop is CASSLTDMNTEAFF. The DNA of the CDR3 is TGTGCCAGCAGTTTAACAGATATGAACACTGAAGCTTTCTTT.

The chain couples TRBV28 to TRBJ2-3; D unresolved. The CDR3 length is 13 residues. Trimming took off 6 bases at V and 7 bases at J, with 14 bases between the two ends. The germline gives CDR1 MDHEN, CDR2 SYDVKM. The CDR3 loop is CASSTADPNTQYF. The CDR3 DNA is TGTGCCAGCAGCACCGCGGACCCTAATACGCAGTATTTT.

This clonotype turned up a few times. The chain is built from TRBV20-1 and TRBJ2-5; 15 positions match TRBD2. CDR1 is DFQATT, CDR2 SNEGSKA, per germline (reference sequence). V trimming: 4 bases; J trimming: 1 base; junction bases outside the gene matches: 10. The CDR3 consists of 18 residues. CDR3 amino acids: CSAIHSGTSGRSQETQYF. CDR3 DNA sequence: TGCAGTGCTATCCACTCCGGGACTAGCGGGAGGAGCCAAGAGACCCAGTACTTC.

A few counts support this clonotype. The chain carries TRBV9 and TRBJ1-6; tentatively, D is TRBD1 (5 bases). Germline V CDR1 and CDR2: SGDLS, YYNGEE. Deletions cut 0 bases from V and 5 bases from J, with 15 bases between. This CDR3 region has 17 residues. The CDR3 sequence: CASSVGVGGPNNSPLHF. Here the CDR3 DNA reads TGTGCCAGCAGCGTAGGCGTTGGGGGACCTAATAATTCACCCCTCCACTTT. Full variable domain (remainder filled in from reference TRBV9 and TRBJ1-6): DSGVTQTPKHLITATGQRVTLRCSPRSGDLSVYWYQQSLDQGLQFLIQYYNGEERAKGNILERFSAQQFPDLHSELNLSSLELGDSALYFCASSVGVGGPNNSPLHFGNGTRLTVT.

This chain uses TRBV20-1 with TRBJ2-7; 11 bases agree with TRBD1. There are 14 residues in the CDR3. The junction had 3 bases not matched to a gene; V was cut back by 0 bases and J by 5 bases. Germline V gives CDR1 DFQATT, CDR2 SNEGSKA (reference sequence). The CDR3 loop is CSAREDRGLNEQYF. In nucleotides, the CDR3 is TGCAGTGCTAGAGAGGACAGGGGGCTTAACGAGCAGTACTTC.